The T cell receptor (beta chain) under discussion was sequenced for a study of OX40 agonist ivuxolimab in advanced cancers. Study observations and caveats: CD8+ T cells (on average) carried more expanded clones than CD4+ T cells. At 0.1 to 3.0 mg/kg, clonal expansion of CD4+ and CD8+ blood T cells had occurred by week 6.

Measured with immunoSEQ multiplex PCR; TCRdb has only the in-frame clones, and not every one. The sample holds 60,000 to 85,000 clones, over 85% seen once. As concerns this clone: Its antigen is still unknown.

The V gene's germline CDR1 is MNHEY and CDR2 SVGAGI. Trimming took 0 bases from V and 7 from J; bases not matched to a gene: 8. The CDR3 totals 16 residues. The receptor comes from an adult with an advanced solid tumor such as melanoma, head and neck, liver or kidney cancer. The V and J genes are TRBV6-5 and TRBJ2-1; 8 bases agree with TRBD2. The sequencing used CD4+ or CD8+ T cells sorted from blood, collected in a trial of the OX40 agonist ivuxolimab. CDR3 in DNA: TGTGCCAGCAGTTACTCGGAGGGCGGGGGGTGGAATGAGCAGTTCTTC. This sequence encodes CASSYSEGGGWNEQFF.